The clone carrying this T cell receptor (beta chain) was seen a handful of times. What it recognizes is unknown. TCRdb re-derived calls from the 5' RACE reads in MiXCR, one entry per CDR3 protein. The sample lists some 340,000 distinct CDR3 sequences, about 15% occurring once. This specimen belongs to a study of CD8 T cells in ankylosing spondylitis. Study-wide points: Researchers report that disease-linked clones proved CD8+ and relatively rare in peripheral blood.

CDR3 length equals 17 residues. Germline V gene sequence: CDR1 MGHRA, CDR2 YSYEKL. Trimming took off 4 bases at V and 1 base at J, with 18 bases between the two ends. V usage is TRBV4-1 and J usage is TRBJ2-3; tentatively, D is TRBD2 (6 bases). The TCR sequence derives from a male donor with ankylosing spondylitis or in good health (not recorded which). The sample taken for sequencing was blood, either unsorted or a sorted T cell fraction (not recorded which). The CDR3 region is CASSRQGNSGGTDTQYF. CDR3 coding DNA: TGCGCCAGCAGCCGCCAAGGAAATAGCGGAGGCACAGATACGCAGTATTTT.